This passage covers 21 T cell receptor beta chains from one sample sequenced in a study of blood T cell repertoires in COVID-19. Profiled with immunoSEQ multiplex PCR; TCRdb holds only in-frame clones, not every one. This sample yields around 84,000 clones, of which roughly three quarters are seen a single time; around 33% belongs to the top ten. Sequenced: peripheral blood. The receptor source for this set is a man in his sixties with COVID-19, enrolled during active disease.

The V gene is TRBV2, the J gene TRBJ2-2; TRBD2 agrees at 8 bases. This CDR3 is 15 amino acids long. The V gene's germline CDR1 is SNHLY and CDR2 FYNNEI. V trimming: 7 bases; J trimming: 7 bases; junction bases outside the gene matches: 11. Written as DNA, the CDR3 is TGTGCCAGCACTGTCAGCGGGAGTCCTTACGGGGAGCTGTTTTTT. Its translation: CASTVSGSPYGELFF.

This clone was counted between two and nine times. CDR3: CASRPTGLNTEAFF. DNA of the CDR3: TGTGCCAGCAGACCGACAGGGCTGAACACTGAAGCTTTCTTT. V is TRBV2 and J is TRBJ1-1; 7 bases are a match to TRBD1. Unmatched junction bases numbered 4, after V lost 6 bases and J lost 0 bases. CDR1 is SNHLY, CDR2 FYNNEI, per germline. This CDR3 spans 14 amino acids.

The rearrangement uses TRBV4-2 and TRBJ1-2; D might be TRBD1 (5 bases). CDR3 size: 16 residues. The germline gives CDR1 LGHNA, CDR2 YNFKEQ. Trimming pared 1 base from V and 4 bases from J, leaving 16 bases between. The DNA of the CDR3 is TGTGCCAGCAGCCAAGCTCGGACAAACCTATTCTATGGCTACACCTTC. This sequence encodes CASSQARTNLFYGYTF.

The table lists this clone with a count of one. The chain recombines TRBV27 with TRBJ1-4; 11 bases line up with TRBD1. Germline loops: CDR1 MNHEY, CDR2 SMNVEV (reference sequence). The J segment lost 7 bases and the V segment lost 7 bases, leaving 11 bases of the junction unmatched. This CDR3 region has 16 residues. The CDR3 DNA sequence: TGTGCCAGCACCCCAAGCTGGACAGGGGGCCGTGAAAAACTGTTTTTT. This codes for CASTPSWTGGREKLFF.

The rearrangement joins TRBV6-6 to TRBJ2-7, with TRBD1 matching 8 bases. This CDR3 is 16 amino acids long. V lost 1 base, J lost 2 bases, and 7 bases stayed unmatched. CDR1 and CDR2 (germline): MNHNY, SVGAGI (reference sequence). CDR3 sequence reads: CASSYFTGGEAYEQYF. The CDR3 DNA sequence: TGTGCCAGCAGTTACTTTACAGGGGGTGAGGCCTACGAGCAGTACTTC.

The chain couples TRBV4-1 to TRBJ1-1; tentatively, D is TRBD1 (6 bases). This CDR3 contains 17 residues. In germline, CDR1 is MGHRA, CDR2 YSYEKL. V lost 3 bases and J 1 base, leaving 18 bases between the germline ends. DNA of the CDR3: TGCGCCAGCAGCCAGGTCGGGGACAAGCTTCGGAACACTGAAGCTTTCTTT. Translated, it gives CASSQVGDKLRNTEAFF.

The rearrangement links TRBV19 to TRBJ1-5; 8 nucleotides agree with TRBD1. The J segment lost 6 bases and the V segment lost 6 bases, leaving 4 bases of the junction unmatched. CDR1 and CDR2 (germline): LNHDA, SQIVND (reference sequence). CDR3 length: 13 amino acids. The CDR3 DNA is TGTGCCAGTAGCGAGGACAGGGTTCAGCCCCAGCATTTT. It yields the protein CASSEDRVQPQHF. Full variable domain (missing parts from reference TRBV19 and TRBJ1-5): DGGITQSPKYLFRKEGQNVTLSCEQNLNHDAMYWYRQDPGQGLRLIYYSQIVNDFQKGDIAEGYSVSREKKESFPLTVTSAQKNPTAFYLCASSEDRVQPQHFGDGTRLSIL.

This clone turned up a few times. Other nucleotide sequences in the sample specify the same CDR3. The chain recombines TRBV5-1 with TRBJ2-5, with TRBD1 as a possible D gene (6 bases). The CDR3 sequence is 14 residues long. V lost 4 bases to trimming and J lost 2 bases, with 12 bases between them. Looked up from germline, CDR1 is SGHRS and CDR2 is YFSETQ. The CDR3, as DNA: TGCGCCAGCAGCAGTGGGGGCGTACAAGAGACCCAGTACTTC. Translated: CASSSGGVQETQYF.

The chain is built from TRBV9 and TRBJ2-1, with 11 bases that match TRBD1. The CDR3 is made up of 13 amino acids. CDR1 and CDR2 from the germline V gene are SGDLS and YYNGEE. With 4 bases clipped from V and 9 bases from J, the junction kept 3 bases outside the gene matches. CDR3 in DNA: TGTGCCAGCAGCCGGACAGGGGGCGGTGAGCAGTTCTTC. This encodes CASSRTGGGEQFF.

The J gene is TRBJ2-1, the V gene TRBV9, with 11 bases matching TRBD2. The CDR3 totals 16 residues. Trimming removed 8 bases from V and 5 bases from J; junction bases left unmatched: 12. Germline-derived CDR1 and CDR2 are SGDLS and YYNGEE. CDR3 protein: CASNPIAGGPDNEQFF. The CDR3 bases are TGTGCCAGTAACCCAATAGCGGGAGGGCCGGACAATGAGCAGTTCTTC.

CDR3 loop: CASSNPNRGRGETQYF. CDR3 sequence (DNA): TGTGCCAGCAGCAACCCCAACAGGGGTAGAGGCGAGACCCAGTACTTC. The chain is built from TRBV7-6 and TRBJ2-5; 7 bases map to TRBD1. V lost 5 bases and J lost 5; bases outside the gene matches: 14. CDR1 is SGHVS, CDR2 FNYEAQ, per germline. The length of the CDR3 is 16 residues.

The chain couples TRBV7-3 to TRBJ2-1; 11 positions match TRBD2. This CDR3 contains 13 residues. Trimming removed 5 bases from V and 12 bases from J; junction bases left unmatched: 6. The V gene's germline CDR1 is SGHTA and CDR2 FQGTGA. The chain's CDR3 is CASSPLAGGPQFF. The DNA of the CDR3 is TGTGCCAGCAGCCCCCTAGCGGGGGGTCCGCAGTTCTTC.

The rearrangement uses TRBV20-1 and TRBJ2-7; D is unresolved. V lost 2 bases, J lost 7 bases, and 9 bases lay in between. The length of the CDR3 is 11 residues. Germline V gives CDR1 DFQATT, CDR2 SNEGSKA (reference sequence). Written as DNA, the CDR3 is TGCAGTGCTAGAAAAGCTTGGGAGCAGTACTTC. Its translation is CSARKAWEQYF.

J is TRBJ1-4 and V is TRBV24-1; 7 nucleotides line up with TRBD1. CDR3 length: 19 amino acids. The V and J ends lost 2 bases and 7 bases, in that order; junction bases with no gene match: 18. CDR1 and CDR2 (germline): KGHDR, SFDVKD. CDR3 in amino acids: CATSDSRLGGTGEGEKLFF. DNA for the CDR3: TGTGCCACCAGTGATTCCCGGTTAGGGGGCACAGGAGAAGGTGAAAAACTGTTTTTT.

The V gene is TRBV7-8, the J gene TRBJ2-2; D gene ambiguous. Deletions cut 7 bases from V and 1 base from J, with 13 bases between. Per the germline V gene, CDR1 is SGHVS and CDR2 is FQNEAQ. The CDR3 is 15 residues long. The CDR3 loop is CASTEIGGNTGELFF. For the CDR3, the DNA is TGTGCCAGCACCGAAATCGGCGGGAACACCGGGGAGCTGTTTTTT.

The chain links TRBV9 to TRBJ1-3, with a tentative D call TRBD1 (5 bases). Trimming removed 4 bases at V and 0 bases at J, with 17 bases between. Germline CDR1 is SGDLS and CDR2 is YYNGEE. The CDR3 length is 17 residues. The DNA of the CDR3 is TGTGCCAGCAGCTTAGGCGGGGGGGACCTCTCTGGAAACACCATATATTTT. Its protein is CASSLGGGDLSGNTIYF. The full variable domain, its missing parts supplied by reference TRBV9 and TRBJ1-3, is DSGVTQTPKHLITATGQRVTLRCSPRSGDLSVYWYQQSLDQGLQFLIQYYNGEERAKGNILERFSAQQFPDLHSELNLSSLELGDSALYFCASSLGGGDLSGNTIYFGEGSWLTVV.

V usage is TRBV11-2 and J usage is TRBJ1-2; a weak D match, TRBD1 (5 bases). Germline V gene sequence: CDR1 SGHAT, CDR2 FQNNGV. The CDR3 runs to 15 residues. V was pared by 8 bases and J by 2 bases, with 18 bases between. CDR3 nucleotides: TGTGCCAGCGCGCGGAGTACAGGAGCCAACTATGGCTACACCTTC. This sequence encodes CASARSTGANYGYTF.

The chain couples TRBV11-3 to TRBJ2-3; D is perhaps TRBD2 (6 bases). This CDR3 comprises 15 residues. Trimming shortened V by 2 bases and J by 2 bases, and 11 bases separated the two germline ends. CDR1 SGHNT and CDR2 YENEEA come from the germline V gene. In DNA, the CDR3 is TGTGCCAGCAGCTTAACGCGGGGCTTCACAGATACGCAGTATTTT. It translates to CASSLTRGFTDTQYF.

The chain employs TRBV6-6 and TRBJ1-1; no reliable D call. Germline CDR1 reads MNHNY; CDR2 reads SVGAGI (reference sequence). This CDR3 region has 14 residues. Trimming took 6 bases from V and 1 from J, leaving 12 bases between them. For the CDR3, the DNA is TGTGCCAGCAGGGCCGACTCCCAGAACACTGAAGCTTTCTTT. Its translation is CASRADSQNTEAFF.

The V and J genes are TRBV4-3 and TRBJ2-3; 9 bases line up with TRBD2. V was clipped by 1 base and J by 2 bases; unmatched bases: 4. Germline V CDR1 and CDR2: LGHNA, YSLEER. The CDR3 has 16 residues. The CDR3 DNA reads as TGCGCCAGCAGCCAAGGTCTAGCGGGAAACACAGATACGCAGTATTTT. Translating gives CASSQGLAGNTDTQYF.

A single count supports this clone. The chain uses TRBV5-5 and TRBJ1-1; 7 nucleotides line up with TRBD1. This CDR3 contains 15 residues. The germline CDR1 and CDR2 sequences are SGHKS and YYEKEE (reference sequence). The V gene end was trimmed by 4 bases and the J gene end by 1 base; junction bases not matched to a gene: 7. The DNA for the CDR3 is TGTGCCAGCAGCCAACGCACAGGGGAGAACACTGAAGCTTTCTTT. It specifies CASSQRTGENTEAFF. Supplemented by reference TRBV5-5 and TRBJ1-1, the full variable domain reads DAGVTQSPTHLIKTRGQQVTLRCSPISGHKSVSWYQQVLGQGPQFIFQYYEKEERGRGNFPDRFSARQFPNYSSELNVNALLLGDSALYLCASSQRTGENTEAFFGQGTRLTVV.